The T cell receptor (beta chain) described here comes from a study of T cells after yellow fever vaccination. General study findings and limits: Researchers cautioned that FACS-sorted repertoires could harbor abundant clonotypes contaminating from the bulk population. It was a weaker secondary response, yet one that peaked faster, at day 5 versus 15.

By 5'RACE template switching, TCR cDNA was produced, with a universal primer site and UMIs added in the process. One entry per CDR3 protein results from TCRdb running MiXCR on the 5' RACE reads. The profile shows hundreds of thousands of distinct CDR3 sequences, 9% to 15% of them singletons. This clonotype was found many times. Its matching antigen is unknown. The CDR3 totals 13 residues. V was pared by 6 bases and J by 4 bases, with 10 bases between. Material: PBMCs, obtained on the day of the yellow fever booster vaccination. The chain has TRBV12-3 or TRBV12-4 and TRBJ2-1; either TRBD1 or TRBD2 may supply D (5 bases each). The TCR originated in a man in his thirties or forties who received the YFV17D yellow fever vaccine. The CDR3 nucleotides read TGTGCCAGCAGGAGGGACGTTTACAATGAGCAGTTCTTC. Translating gives CASRRDVYNEQFF.